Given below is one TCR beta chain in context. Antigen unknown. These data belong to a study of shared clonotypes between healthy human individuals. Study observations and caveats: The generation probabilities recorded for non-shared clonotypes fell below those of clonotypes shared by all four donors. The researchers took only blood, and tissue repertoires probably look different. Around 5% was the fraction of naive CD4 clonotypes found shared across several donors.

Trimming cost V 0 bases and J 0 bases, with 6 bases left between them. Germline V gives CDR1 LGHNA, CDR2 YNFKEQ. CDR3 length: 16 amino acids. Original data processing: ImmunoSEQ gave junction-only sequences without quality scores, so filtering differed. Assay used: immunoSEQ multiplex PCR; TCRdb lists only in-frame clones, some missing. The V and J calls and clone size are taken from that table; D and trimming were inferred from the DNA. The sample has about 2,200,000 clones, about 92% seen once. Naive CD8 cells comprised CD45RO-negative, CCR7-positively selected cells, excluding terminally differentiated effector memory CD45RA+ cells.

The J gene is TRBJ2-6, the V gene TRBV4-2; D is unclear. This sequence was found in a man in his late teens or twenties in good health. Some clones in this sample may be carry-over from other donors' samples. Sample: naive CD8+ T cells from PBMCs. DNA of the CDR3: TGTGCCAGCAGCCAAGATCTTGACTCTGGGGCCAACGTCCTGACTTTC. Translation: CASSQDLDSGANVLTF.